This TCR beta chain was recorded in a study of blood T cell repertoires in COVID-19. Study background: Samples taken during acute and convalescent COVID-19 were collected in the United States, Italy and Spain. PBMCs, B-cell-depleted T cells, or T cells provided the cDNA or gDNA that made up the material.

The CDR3 contains 15 residues. From germline, CDR1 is MNHNY and CDR2 SVGAGI (reference sequence). Trimming shortened V by 0 bases and J by 0 bases, and 7 bases separated the two germline ends. The authors' processing: Reference gene primer amplification in the assay estimated nucleated cell counts. Only in-frame clones appear in the TCRdb table, and some are missing; sequencing was by immunoSEQ multiplex PCR. The V and J calls and clone size were taken over from that table, and D and trimming were inferred from the DNA. The sample yields 30,000 to 35,000 clones, 93% seen once. The receptor's source is a human donor in a cohort sampled during active COVID-19. The chain employs TRBV6-6 and TRBJ2-3; D call uncertain. The sequenced material came from peripheral blood. This CDR3 reads CASSYSRPSTDTQYF. CDR3 DNA sequence: TGTGCCAGCAGTTACTCGCGGCCAAGCACAGATACGCAGTATTTT.